The rows below give T cell receptor beta chains drawn from one sample of a study of blood T cell repertoires in COVID-19. Generated by immunoSEQ multiplex PCR, the TCRdb table keeps only in-frame clones and is missing some. Of about 39,000 clones in the sample, about 82% were seen once. The source material was peripheral blood. The receptors derive from a man between 60 and 75 years old in a cohort sampled during active COVID-19. CDR3s include the opening cysteine and the closing phenylalanine or tryptophan. The D gene is left open where the match is weak. Clone size is shown for a subset of rows, as once, few, many or a class of expanded clone.

D,size,J,V,DNA,CDR3
TRBD1,NA,TRBJ1-2,TRBV28,TGTGCCAGCACCCGGACAGGGAATAGCTATGGCTACACCTTC,CASTRTGNSYGYTF
NA,NA,TRBJ1-1,TRBV10-3,TGTGCCATCAGTGGACGGACAGTCAATAGGAACACTGAAGCTTTCTTT,CAISGRTVNRNTEAFF
TRBD1,NA,TRBJ2-1,TRBV5-1,TGCGCCAGCACCCGAACAGGGGACTCCTACAATGAGCAGTTCTTC,CASTRTGDSYNEQFF
NA,NA,TRBJ1-2,TRBV27,TGTGCCAGCAGTTTATCGGGGGCAGGAGTGGGGCCTTATGGCTACACCTTC,CASSLSGAGVGPYGYTF
NA,NA,TRBJ1-2,TRBV3-1/TRBV3-2,TGTGCCAGCAGCCAAGAGGGGGGAATTAGGGGCTACACCTTC,CASSQEGGIRGYTF
TRBD1,NA,TRBJ2-7,TRBV27,TGTGCCAGCAGTTCCGGGACAGTACCCTACGAGCAGTACTTC,CASSSGTVPYEQYF
NA,few,TRBJ2-2,TRBV9,TGTGCCAGCGGAGCGAACACCGGGGAGCTGTTTTTT,CASGANTGELFF
NA,few,TRBJ1-3,TRBV7-2,TGTGCCAGCAGCTTTAGAAGAGGAAACACCATATATTTT,CASSFRRGNTIYF
TRBD1,NA,TRBJ2-1,TRBV11-2,TGTGCCAGCAGCTGGGGACAGGGGGTTTGGGAGCAGTTCTTC,CASSWGQGVWEQFF
TRBD2,once,TRBJ2-3,TRBV11-3,TGTGCCAGCAGCGAGGCCGGAGGACTAGCGGTCACAGATACGCAGTATTTT,CASSEAGGLAVTDTQYF
NA,NA,TRBJ2-2,TRBV5-4,TGTGCCAGCAGCTTGGGGAGGGCCTGGACCGGGGAGCTGTTTTTT,CASSLGRAWTGELFF
NA,NA,TRBJ1-5,TRBV29-1,TGCAGCGTTGAAGATCGGGCAGGGGCCCAGCATTTT,CSVEDRAGAQHF
NA,few,TRBJ2-3,TRBV5-4,TGTGCCAGCAGGCCCCAACCCGGGGATACGCAGTATTTT,CASRPQPGDTQYF
TRBD1,NA,TRBJ1-6,TRBV5-6,TGTGCCAGCAGCGTAGATGAGGGGGCCTCACCCCTCCACTTT,CASSVDEGASPLHF
NA,NA,TRBJ1-5,TRBV7-2,TGTGCCAGCAGCCCCATGGGCCGATCTCAGCCCCAGCATTTT,CASSPMGRSQPQHF
NA,NA,TRBJ2-7,TRBV11-2,TGTGCCAGCAGCTTGATGGGGGCGTCGAACTACGAGCAGTACTTC,CASSLMGASNYEQYF
TRBD2,few,TRBJ2-1,TRBV6-5,TGTGCCAGCAGTTACAAGCCTAGCGGGAAGGGTGAGCAGTTCTTC,CASSYKPSGKGEQFF
NA,once,TRBJ1-2,TRBV10-3,TGTGCCATCTCGCGCGGGGCAGTAGATGGCTACACCTTC,CAISRGAVDGYTF
NA,NA,TRBJ2-7,TRBV11-2,TGTGCCAGCAGAGGAGGGTATGGGCGGATTCCTTACGAGCAGTACTTC,CASRGGYGRIPYEQYF
TRBD1,NA,TRBJ1-1,TRBV7-6,TGTGCCAGCAGCTCAGGGGGCACTGAAGCTTTCTTT,CASSSGGTEAFF
TRBD1,NA,TRBJ1-6,TRBV27,TGTGCCAGCAAGACTCGCGGGACAGGGGGCGGAGATTCACCCCTCCACTTT,CASKTRGTGGGDSPLHF
TRBD1,NA,TRBJ2-7,TRBV30,TGTGCCTGGGGACCCTTATGGGGACAGGGGTTCTACGAGCAGTACTTC,CAWGPLWGQGFYEQYF
NA,NA,TRBJ2-1,TRBV7-2,TGTGCCAGCACCGGTGGTAACGGGGCCTACAATGAGCAGTTCTTC,CASTGGNGAYNEQFF
NA,NA,TRBJ2-2,TRBV25-1,TGTGCCAGCAGTGCCAGGCCGAACACCGGGGAGCTGTTTTTT,CASSARPNTGELFF
NA,NA,TRBJ2-6,TRBV6-1,TGTGCCAGCAGTGAATTTACTGGGGCCAACGTCCTGACTTTC,CASSEFTGANVLTF
NA,NA,TRBJ1-5,TRBV6-5,TGTGCCAGCAGCCGAGAGGGTGGCAATCAGCCCCAGCATTTT,CASSREGGNQPQHF
TRBD2,NA,TRBJ2-1,TRBV9,TGTGCCAGCAGCTCCCCGGGAGGGCAAAGGCAGTTCTTC,CASSSPGGQRQFF
NA,NA,TRBJ1-6,TRBV11-2,TGTGCCAGCAGCCGATCAGGGGTAGGCTATAATTCACCCCTCCACTTT,CASSRSGVGYNSPLHF
TRBD1,NA,TRBJ1-1,TRBV3-1/TRBV3-2,TGTGCCAGCAGCCACCAGGGACAGGGGGCGCGGGGTTTCTTT,CASSHQGQGARGFF
TRBD2,NA,TRBJ2-5,TRBV28,TGTGCCAGCAGTTTACGACTAGCGAGGGAGGAGACCCAGTACTTC,CASSLRLAREETQYF
TRBD1,NA,TRBJ2-5,TRBV12-3/TRBV12-4,TGTGCCAGCAGTCGACAGGGGCTCCCCACCCAGTACTTC,CASSRQGLPTQYF
NA,NA,TRBJ1-2,TRBV6-5,TGTGCCAGCAGGGGCGCCACCCCCAACTATGGCTACACCTTC,CASRGATPNYGYTF
NA,few,TRBJ2-7,TRBV11-2,TGTGCCAGCAGCTTAGTGGTCCAGTACTACGAGCAGTACTTC,CASSLVVQYYEQYF
NA,once,TRBJ2-7,TRBV4-3,TGCGCCAGCAGCCAAGAACTGACAGTCTACGAGCAGTACTTC,CASSQELTVYEQYF
NA,NA,TRBJ1-3,TRBV7-2,TGTGCCAGCAGCTTAAGGGGCTCTGGAAACACCATATATTTT,CASSLRGSGNTIYF
NA,NA,TRBJ2-3,TRBV2,TGTGCCAGCAAGGCAGGAGATACGCAGTATTTT,CASKAGDTQYF
TRBD2,NA,TRBJ2-7,TRBV28,TGTGCCAGCAGCGGACTAGCGGGACTTCTTCAGCAGTACTTC,CASSGLAGLLQQYF
NA,NA,TRBJ2-7,TRBV6-2/TRBV6-3,TGTGCCAGCAGTTATGGGGGGAGCGAGCAGTACTTC,CASSYGGSEQYF
NA,NA,TRBJ2-3,TRBV19,TGTGCCAGTAGCCCGGACTACCAACGCACAGATACGCAGTATTTT,CASSPDYQRTDTQYF
TRBD1,NA,TRBJ1-3,TRBV6-5,TGTGCCAGCAGTTATGGGACAGGGGGAAACACCATATATTTT,CASSYGTGGNTIYF
NA,few,TRBJ2-7,TRBV19,TGTGCCAGTAGCCCTCTGGGGCACGAGCAGTACTTC,CASSPLGHEQYF